The T cell receptor (beta chain) under discussion was sequenced for a study of blood T cells in healthy people across ages. Study-level findings and limits: Significant beta diversity loss was already apparent by age approximately 42, declining roughly linearly. Relative to aged donors, long-lived donors carried more naive CD4+ cells and displayed higher diversity.

The length of the CDR3 is 11 residues. V was shortened by 7 bases and J by 8 bases, with 8 bases between the two germline ends. Using a J-beta primer mix together with a sample-barcoded 5' primer, a second PCR was run for about 6 to 12 cycles. Each cDNA was tagged by a template-switch adaptor containing 12 random nucleotides. TCRdb re-derived calls from the 5' RACE reads in MiXCR, one entry per CDR3 protein. Of fewer than 800,000 distinct CDR3 sequences listed, 21% are singletons. Of note for this clonotype: Its cognate antigen is unknown.

Sequenced input: blood. The TCR was taken from a man between 65 and 85 years old in good health. The chain is built from TRBV12-3 or TRBV12-4 and TRBJ2-2; D gene uncertain. The CDR3 coding sequence is TGTGCCAGCACCCACAATGGGGAGCTGTTTTTT. Amino acids: CASTHNGELFF.